A selection of T cell receptor beta chains follows, all from one sample in a study of OX40 agonist ivuxolimab in advanced cancers. The assay was immunoSEQ multiplex PCR, and TCRdb's table has in-frame clones only and misses some. The repertoire includes 42,000 or so clones, approximately 88% of them detected once, and roughly 0.53% sits in the top ten. Specimen: CD4+ or CD8+ T cells sorted from blood, collected in a trial of the OX40 agonist ivuxolimab. These TCRs come from an adult with an advanced solid tumor such as melanoma, head and neck, liver or kidney cancer. Each CDR3 is given with its conserved first and last residue. The D gene is left open where the match is weak. Expanded clones are given a class, and other clones once, few, many or no size at all.

size | J | length | D | V | CDR3 | DNA
. | TRBJ1-3 | 15 | . | TRBV5-6 | CASSPPSYSGNTIYF | TGTGCCAGCAGCCCGCCATCCTACTCTGGAAACACCATATATTTT
. | TRBJ2-6 | 14 | . | TRBV7-3 | CASSPSGGANVLTF | TGTGCCAGCAGCCCCAGTGGTGGGGCCAACGTCCTGACTTTC
once | TRBJ1-3 | 16 | TRBD1 | TRBV5-5 | CASSPRTGITGNTIYF | TGTGCCAGCAGCCCGCGGACAGGGATCACTGGAAACACCATATATTTT
. | TRBJ2-6 | 13 | . | TRBV30 | CAWNPSGANVLTF | TGTGCCTGGAACCCCTCTGGGGCCAACGTCCTGACTTTC
. | TRBJ2-3 | 13 | . | TRBV10-3 | CAITASGGDTQYF | TGTGCCATCACGGCGAGCGGTGGTGATACGCAGTATTTT
. | TRBJ2-5 | 16 | TRBD2 | TRBV5-1 | CASSSTSGGAGETQYF | TGCGCCAGCAGCTCGACTAGCGGGGGGGCCGGGGAGACCCAGTACTTC
. | TRBJ2-1 | 14 | . | TRBV5-1 | CASSLDGAGNEQFF | TGCGCCAGCAGCTTGGATGGGGCGGGGAATGAGCAGTTCTTC
. | TRBJ2-3 | 14 | . | TRBV4-1 | CASSQVRGRDTQYF | TGCGCCAGCAGCCAAGTTAGGGGCCGGGATACGCAGTATTTT
. | TRBJ1-1 | 15 | . | TRBV18 | CASSPETGGNTEAFF | TGTGCCAGCTCACCGGAGACAGGCGGTAACACTGAAGCTTTCTTT
. | TRBJ1-6 | 15 | . | TRBV7-2 | CASSLSARQNSPLHF | TGTGCCAGCAGCTTATCAGCAAGACAGAATTCACCCCTCCACTTT
. | TRBJ2-1 | 15 | TRBD2 | TRBV10-3 | CAISEVAGANNEQFF | TGTGCCATCAGTGAGGTAGCGGGGGCGAACAATGAGCAGTTCTTC
. | TRBJ2-5 | 16 | TRBD1 | TRBV27 | CASSMTGGFDQETQYF | TGTGCCAGCAGTATGACAGGGGGATTTGACCAAGAGACCCAGTACTTC
. | TRBJ1-4 | 14 | . | TRBV7-2 | CASSLQGWGEKLFF | TGTGCCAGCAGCTTACAGGGTTGGGGTGAAAAACTGTTTTTT
. | TRBJ2-1 | 20 | TRBD1 | TRBV19 | CASSPAGTYRGRGSYNEQFF | TGTGCCAGTAGTCCAGCAGGGACCTACAGGGGGCGAGGCTCCTACAATGAGCAGTTCTTC
. | TRBJ1-2 | 16 | TRBD1 | TRBV27 | CASSQGTGDRIRGYTF | TGTGCCAGCAGTCAAGGGACAGGGGATCGGATACGTGGCTACACCTTC
. | TRBJ2-1 | 14 | . | TRBV7-2 | CASSFRVYDNEQFF | TGTGCCAGCAGCTTTAGGGTTTACGACAATGAGCAGTTCTTC
. | TRBJ2-7 | 15 | . | TRBV9 | CASSVGGQALGEQYF | TGTGCCAGCAGCGTAGGCGGGCAGGCCCTAGGCGAGCAGTACTTC
. | TRBJ1-1 | 15 | . | TRBV4-3 | CASSQEGHWGTEAFF | TGCGCCAGCAGCCAAGAAGGACATTGGGGCACTGAAGCTTTCTTT
. | TRBJ2-7 | 14 | TRBD1 | TRBV11-2 | CASSLTGTGVLQYF | TGTGCCAGCAGCTTAACCGGGACAGGAGTTTTGCAGTACTTC
. | TRBJ1-3 | 15 | . | TRBV14 | CASSQVVSSGNTIYF | TGTGCCAGCAGCCAAGTGGTTAGCTCTGGAAACACCATATATTTT
. | TRBJ2-7 | 15 | . | TRBV13 | CASSSRGSLAYEQYF | TGTGCCAGCAGCTCTCGGGGCAGTTTGGCATACGAGCAGTACTTC
. | TRBJ2-7 | 14 | . | TRBV5-1 | CASSPTTATYEQYF | TGCGCCAGCAGCCCCACAACCGCGACCTACGAGCAGTACTTC
. | TRBJ1-1 | 12 | . | TRBV7-6 | CASSPRGTEAFF | TGTGCCAGCAGCCCGCGAGGCACTGAAGCTTTCTTT
. | TRBJ1-1 | 14 | . | TRBV7-2 | CASKKGKENTEAFF | TGTGCCTCGAAGAAGGGAAAGGAGAACACTGAAGCTTTCTTT
. | TRBJ2-3 | 15 | TRBD1 | TRBV5-6 | CASSAGTGITDTQYF | TGTGCCAGCAGCGCCGGGACAGGGATTACGGATACGCAGTATTTT
. | TRBJ2-1 | 17 | TRBD2 | TRBV4-1 | CASSQERRLAAINEQFF | TGCGCCAGCAGCCAAGAACGAAGACTAGCTGCAATCAATGAGCAGTTCTTC
. | TRBJ1-1 | 15 | . | TRBV4-2 | CASSQPLRAGTEAFF | TGTGCCAGCAGCCAACCTCTCAGGGCTGGCACTGAAGCTTTCTTT
few | TRBJ2-5 | 15 | . | TRBV19 | CASSIRQISQETQYF | TGTGCCAGTAGTATCCGCCAGATTTCTCAAGAGACCCAGTACTTC
. | TRBJ1-2 | 15 | . | TRBV29-1 | CSVPNPAPGDYGYTF | TGCAGCGTGCCAAACCCGGCCCCGGGAGACTATGGCTACACCTTC
. | TRBJ2-3 | 15 | . | TRBV18 | CASSPQTGITDTQYF | TGTGCCAGCTCACCACAAACAGGGATCACAGATACGCAGTATTTT